Given below is one TCR beta chain in context. These data belong to a study of blood T cell repertoires in COVID-19. Overall study: The analysed material was cDNA or gDNA that came from T cells, B-cell-depleted T cells, or PBMCs.

Enrolment of Seattle patients took place during active infection, and they were followed longitudinally. Germline V CDR1 and CDR2: KGHDR, SFDVKD. V was trimmed by 0 bases and J by 3 bases, leaving 5 bases between them. The CDR3 has 14 residues. Only in-frame clones appear in the TCRdb table, and some are missing; sequencing was by immunoSEQ multiplex PCR. The sample contains approximately 75,000 clones, 65% to 85% of which appear only once. The sequencing sample was made of peripheral blood. This chain joins TRBV24-1 and TRBJ1-5; D remains ambiguous. The TCR originated in a man between 50 and 59 years old with COVID-19, enrolled during active disease. The CDR3 region has the DNA TGTGCCACCAGTGATTTGCGGTCCAATCAGCCCCAGCATTTT. This encodes CATSDLRSNQPQHF.